Listed below are T cell receptor beta chains from one sample, sequenced in a study of blood T cell repertoires in COVID-19. The repertoire was sequenced with immunoSEQ multiplex PCR; TCRdb's copy has only in-frame clones and lacks some. Of 190,000 or so clones detected, around 85% appear once; the ten largest clones hold around 1%. Sample: peripheral blood. These receptors were taken from a man between 60 and 75 years old with COVID-19, enrolled during active disease. Both conserved end residues are trimmed from each CDR3. Clone size, where shown, is once, few, many, or a class for clones that have expanded.

CDR3	V	J	size
ASSQGTGQYNEQF	TRBV14	TRBJ2-1	once
ASSFGQGSNQPQH	TRBV28	TRBJ1-5	.
ASSPPRGGTTNEKLF	TRBV27	TRBJ1-4	.
ASSPATFYGYT	TRBV18	TRBJ1-2	.
ASSEDRGYGGYT	TRBV10-2	TRBJ1-2	.
ASSQVDRVGYGYT	TRBV4-1	TRBJ1-2	.
ASSVAGSGSLSDTQY	TRBV9	TRBJ2-3	.
ASSWTGGQGYGYT	TRBV7-2	TRBJ1-2	few
ASSYLQGTRNQPQH	TRBV6-5	TRBJ1-5	.
ASSLEGAPSGNTIY	TRBV11-2	TRBJ1-3	.
ASSIGAGYGYT	TRBV19	TRBJ1-2	.
ASSKGQQQNTEAF	TRBV2	TRBJ1-1	once
ASSSLWGGQY	TRBV6-6	TRBJ2-7	.
ASSAYPPGSTGGNSPLH	TRBV5-1	TRBJ1-6	.
ASSLNQPQH	TRBV5-1	TRBJ1-5	once
ASSWRVNPGWTEAF	TRBV19	TRBJ1-1	.
ASSPRGTAYGYT	TRBV3-1/TRBV3-2	TRBJ1-2	few
ASSSAAGHNNQPQH	TRBV7-8	TRBJ1-5	.
ASSGQYYGYT	TRBV6-6	TRBJ1-2	.
ASSRPKALAGGSGELF	TRBV3-1/TRBV3-2	TRBJ2-2	.
AFASGLAKNIQY	TRBV30	TRBJ2-4	.
ASSLEQSNTGELF	TRBV5-4	TRBJ2-2	.
ASSLVGNTIY	TRBV12-3/TRBV12-4	TRBJ1-3	.
ASKPDRAPTNEKLF	TRBV19	TRBJ1-4	.
ATSRETIGSGEQY	TRBV27	TRBJ2-7	.
ASSPPAGGMSTGELF	TRBV18	TRBJ2-2	.
ASSQDPTGGNYGYT	TRBV4-1	TRBJ1-2	.
AIRPDRGGGTGELF	TRBV10-3	TRBJ2-2	.
ASSSQGGRTEAF	TRBV5-1	TRBJ1-1	once
ASSQGSQGSQPQH	TRBV3-1/TRBV3-2	TRBJ1-5	.
ASSYSNIRRGSPLH	TRBV6-2/TRBV6-3	TRBJ1-6	.
ASSFDRGGYT	TRBV12-3/TRBV12-4	TRBJ1-2	.
ASSEAGVYGYT	TRBV6-1	TRBJ1-2	.
ASSFPSDRAGTDTQY	TRBV5-6	TRBJ2-3	.
ASSLRAGGRTDTQY	TRBV7-2	TRBJ2-3	.
ATSDPRRRDEQF	TRBV24-1	TRBJ2-1	.
ASSFTGNTEAF	TRBV5-4	TRBJ1-1	.
ASSLNDRGPEAF	TRBV7-3	TRBJ1-1	.
ASRRVDGNQPQH	TRBV27	TRBJ1-5	.
ASSLGAGNTEAF	TRBV7-9	TRBJ1-1	.
ASSLGLLPAGDTQY	TRBV7-9	TRBJ2-3	.
ASSESPRGNTGELF	TRBV25-1	TRBJ2-2	.
ASSLGGSSYEQY	TRBV28	TRBJ2-7	.
ASSPKITQGHTEAF	TRBV5-1	TRBJ1-1	.
ASGLVAGTPEY	TRBV12-5	TRBJ2-4	.
ASRTDRAGANYGYT	TRBV19	TRBJ1-2	.
ASSRDYGYT	TRBV6-5	TRBJ1-2	.
SANTGTGGTGELF	TRBV29-1	TRBJ2-2	.
ASSLAQGNEKLF	TRBV7-9	TRBJ1-4	few